These 27 T cell receptor beta chains share one sample of origin, sequenced in a study of blood T cell repertoires in COVID-19. Method: immunoSEQ multiplex PCR; TCRdb's copy keeps in-frame clones and lacks some. The data show about 25,000 clones, approximately 91% seen once. The source material was peripheral blood. All receptors derive from a man between 65 and 85 years old with active COVID-19.

The J gene is TRBJ2-1, the V gene TRBV5-1, with a possible D match to TRBD2 (6 bases). V lost 4 bases to trimming and J lost 4 bases, with 12 bases between them. CDR1 and CDR2 from the germline V gene are SGHRS and YFSETQ. The CDR3 consists of 14 residues. CDR3 DNA sequence: TGCGCCAGCAGCCCGGGGGTTGAGTACAATGAGCAGTTCTTC. It is translated as CASSPGVEYNEQFF.

V usage is TRBV5-1 and J usage is TRBJ1-4; D is perhaps TRBD1 (6 bases). Germline V lookup: CDR1 SGHRS, CDR2 YFSETQ. The CDR3 contains 16 residues. The V gene lost 3 bases and the J gene lost 1 base, with 13 bases spanning the gap. CDR3 in DNA: TGCGCCAGCAGCTGGGGGCCAAGTGAAACTAATGAAAAACTGTTTTTT. Translated, it gives CASSWGPSETNEKLFF.

The chain has TRBV7-9 and TRBJ1-2; 8 bases line up with TRBD1. This CDR3 contains 16 residues. Trimming removed 5 bases from V and 2 bases from J; junction bases left unmatched: 10. Looked up from germline, CDR1 is SEHNR and CDR2 is FQNEAQ (reference sequence). CDR3 sequence: CASSPGGGVKNYGYTF. The CDR3 DNA reads as TGTGCCAGCAGCCCAGGGGGCGGCGTGAAGAACTATGGCTACACCTTC. Together with reference TRBV7-9 and TRBJ1-2, the CDR3 gives the full variable domain: DTGVSQNPRHKITKRGQNVTFRCDPISEHNRLYWYRQTLGQGPEFLTYFQNEAQLEKSRLLSDRFSAERPKGSFSTLEIQRTEQGDSAMYLCASSPGGGVKNYGYTFGSGTRLTVV.

The chain carries TRBV2 and TRBJ1-1; D unresolved. Per the germline V gene, CDR1 is SNHLY and CDR2 is FYNNEI. V lost 8 bases to trimming and J lost 7 bases, with 8 bases between them. The CDR3 loop spans 10 amino acids. The CDR3 here is CASLSGEAFF. The CDR3 region has the DNA TGTGCCAGCTTATCGGGTGAAGCTTTCTTT. Together with reference TRBV2 and TRBJ1-1, the CDR3 gives the full variable domain: EPEVTQTPSHQVTQMGQEVILRCVPISNHLYFYWYRQILGQKVEFLVSFYNNEISEKSEIFDDQFSVERPDGSNFTLKIRSTKLEDSAMYFCASLSGEAFFGQGTRLTVV.

The CDR3 sequence is CATSRPLGGGAGGELFF. CDR3 DNA sequence: TGTGCCACCAGCAGACCCCTGGGGGGGGGCGCGGGCGGGGAGCTGTTTTTT. The chain uses TRBV15 and TRBJ2-2; weak D call: TRBD2 (7 bases). Trimming stripped 2 bases from V and 7 bases from J, with 20 bases between. The CDR3 spans 17 residues. From germline, CDR1 is LNHNV and CDR2 YYDKDF (reference sequence).

This chain uses TRBV5-1 with TRBJ2-5, with 8 bases identical to TRBD1. The CDR3 sequence is 14 residues long. With V trimmed by 3 bases and J by 5 bases, 6 bases remained unmatched. Germline CDR1 is SGHRS and CDR2 is YFSETQ. For the CDR3, the DNA is TGCGCCAGCAGCTCCCAGGGGGCGAGGGAGACCCAGTACTTC. Protein: CASSSQGARETQYF.

A single count supports this clone. The chain combines TRBV5-8 with TRBJ2-3, with 11 bases that match TRBD1. The germline gives CDR1 SGHTS, CDR2 YDEGEE. V dropped 4 bases and J dropped 4; count of bases not matched to a gene: 8. CDR3 length: 16 amino acids. The CDR3 coding sequence is TGTGCCAGCAGCGCAGGACAGGGGGCTATCGCAGATACGCAGTATTTT. Translating it yields CASSAGQGAIADTQYF.

The chain uses TRBV27 and TRBJ1-6, with 8 bases matching TRBD1. Germline loops: CDR1 MNHEY, CDR2 SMNVEV (reference sequence). The CDR3 is made up of 16 amino acids. V lost 5 bases and J lost 2; bases outside the gene matches: 5. In nucleotides, the CDR3 is TGTGCCAGCAGTGGGACAGGTTTTACCTATAATTCACCCCTCCACTTT. Residues: CASSGTGFTYNSPLHF.

CDR3: CASSLDVSSYNEQFF. CDR3 DNA sequence: TGTGCCAGCAGCTTGGACGTGAGCTCCTACAATGAGCAGTTCTTC. This chain uses TRBV5-4 with TRBJ2-1, with D uncertain. Between the trimmed V and J ends, which lost 0 bases and 0 bases, there was a span of 7 bases. CDR3 length equals 15 residues. Germline V lookup: CDR1 SGHNT, CDR2 YYREEE (reference sequence).

The chain is built from TRBV6-6 and TRBJ1-2; 10 positions match TRBD1. Germline V CDR1 and CDR2: MNHNY, SVGAGI (reference sequence). This CDR3 is built from 15 residues. V lost 7 bases, J lost 3 bases, and 8 bases stayed unmatched. CDR3 region: CASTFWTGGDYGYTF. As DNA, the CDR3 is TGTGCCAGCACCTTTTGGACAGGGGGAGACTATGGCTACACCTTC.

The chain combines TRBV30 with TRBJ1-5, with 8 bases that match TRBD1. V shed 1 base, J shed 1 base, and the junction held 3 bases outside the gene matches. This CDR3 comprises 15 residues. Germline V gene sequence: CDR1 GTSNPN, CDR2 SVGIG (reference sequence). The CDR3 is CAWSARTGSNQPQHF. The CDR3, as DNA: TGTGCCTGGAGTGCCAGGACAGGGAGCAATCAGCCCCAGCATTTT.

The V gene is TRBV4-3, the J gene TRBJ1-2; 7 bases match TRBD1. V was clipped by 3 bases and J by 4 bases; unmatched bases: 11. The CDR3 has 16 amino acids. The germline gives CDR1 LGHNA, CDR2 YSLEER. CDR3 region: CASSQQLTGVAYGYTF. The CDR3 region has the DNA TGCGCCAGCAGCCAGCAACTTACAGGGGTCGCCTATGGCTACACCTTC.

The rearrangement uses TRBV6-1 and TRBJ1-2; unclear D gene. The V end was cut by 1 base, the J end by 5 bases, with 8 bases between. The CDR3 length is 13 residues. CDR1 and CDR2 from the germline V gene are MNHNS and SASEGT. The CDR3 loop is CASSEEEVYGYTF. The CDR3 DNA reads as TGTGCCAGCAGTGAAGAGGAGGTATATGGCTACACCTTC.

The chain uses TRBV9 and TRBJ2-7; TRBD2 might be the D (6 bases). V dropped 4 bases and J dropped 5 bases, with 19 bases sitting between them. Germline CDR1 and CDR2: SGDLS and YYNGEE. This CDR3 spans 15 amino acids. Here the CDR3 reads CASSFRDLVGDEQYF. The DNA of the CDR3 is TGTGCCAGCAGCTTCCGGGACTTAGTGGGGGACGAGCAGTACTTC.

This clone was observed once. This rearrangement joins TRBV7-2 to TRBJ2-4, with D possibly TRBD1 on 6 matching bases. With 5 bases removed from V and 5 bases from J, the gap between germline ends came to 16 bases. CDR1 is SGHTA and CDR2 is FQGNSA in the germline V gene. The CDR3 runs to 15 residues. The CDR3 reads CASSPTRGTQNIQYF. CDR3 nucleotide sequence: TGTGCCAGCAGCCCCACAAGGGGGACCCAAAACATTCAGTACTTC. Variable domain in full (rest from reference TRBV7-2 and TRBJ2-4): GAGVSQSPSNKVTEKGKDVELRCDPISGHTALYWYRQSLGQGLEFLIYFQGNSAPDKSGLPSDRFSAERTGGSVSTLTIQRTQQEDSAVYLCASSPTRGTQNIQYFGAGTRLSVL.

The CDR3 bases are TGTGCCAGCACCGGGACTAGCGGGAGTCAAGAGACCCAGTACTTC. This encodes CASTGTSGSQETQYF. The chain joins TRBV5-4 to TRBJ2-5; TRBD2 matches at 14 bases. The V segment lost 6 bases and the J segment 2 bases; nucleotides outside the gene matches: 3. The CDR3 sequence is 15 residues long. Germline V gene lookup returns CDR1 SGHNT and CDR2 YYREEE (reference sequence).

V gene TRBV29-1 combines with J gene TRBJ1-2; weak D call: TRBD1 (6 bases). Trimming took 4 bases from V and 2 from J, leaving 14 bases between them. This CDR3 is built from 14 residues. CDR1 and CDR2 from the germline V gene are SQVTM and ANQGSEA. Written as DNA, the CDR3 is TGCAGCGTTGCGGGGAGAACAGGGAACTATGGCTACACCTTC. Protein sequence: CSVAGRTGNYGYTF.

The chain combines TRBV7-2 with TRBJ2-7; 9 bases map to TRBD1. Germline-derived CDR1 and CDR2 are SGHTA and FQGNSA. V shed 5 bases and J 6 bases; nucleotides not matched to a gene: 8. The CDR3 covers 14 residues. This CDR3 reads CASSRDRVASEQYF. For the CDR3, the DNA is TGTGCCAGCAGCCGGGACAGGGTAGCCTCCGAGCAGTACTTC.

The chain has TRBV4-3 and TRBJ1-4; 9 bases align to TRBD1. Germline-derived CDR1 and CDR2 are LGHNA and YSLEER. The CDR3 has 16 residues. Trimming cost V 3 bases and J 7 bases; bases outside gene matches: 9. DNA for the CDR3: TGCGCCAGCAGCCACGTACTCGGGACAGGGTCTGAAAAACTGTTTTTT. Its protein is CASSHVLGTGSEKLFF.

The chain combines TRBV19 with TRBJ2-5; TRBD2 might be the D (6 bases). Germline loops: CDR1 LNHDA, CDR2 SQIVND (reference sequence). Trimming left V 5 bases short and J 2 bases short, with 15 bases between. This CDR3 is 15 amino acids long. The CDR3 DNA follows: TGTGCCAGTAGTCGGCGGGGCAAGGAGCAAGAGACCCAGTACTTC. It translates to CASSRRGKEQETQYF.

The chain couples TRBV5-5 to TRBJ2-3; no definite D call. CDR3 length: 16 amino acids. Trimming took 5 bases from V and 2 from J, leaving 18 bases between them. Germline values: CDR1 SGHKS, CDR2 YYEKEE (reference sequence). In DNA, the CDR3 is TGTGCCAGCAGACTCGATTGGTCACTTAACACAGATACGCAGTATTTT. It translates to CASRLDWSLNTDTQYF.

The chain couples TRBV11-2 to TRBJ2-7; 8 bases are shared with TRBD1. CDR1 and CDR2 (germline): SGHAT, FQNNGV. The CDR3 is made up of 14 amino acids. Unmatched junction bases numbered 5, after V lost 5 bases and J lost 2 bases. The CDR3 coding sequence is TGTGCCAGCAGCCTAGGACAGGGAGCCTACGAGCAGTACTTC. Its translation: CASSLGQGAYEQYF.

This sequence joins TRBV2 and TRBJ1-5, with D maybe TRBD1 (5 bases). The V gene lost 4 bases and the J gene lost 0 bases, with 7 bases spanning the gap. There are 14 residues in the CDR3. Germline V gene data show CDR1 as SNHLY and CDR2 as FYNNEI. CDR3 residues: CASSGGGSNQPQHF. CDR3 bases: TGTGCCAGCAGTGGGGGGGGTAGCAATCAGCCCCAGCATTTT.

This clone was observed once. The chain recombines TRBV3-1 (or the pseudogene TRBV3-2) with TRBJ2-1; 10 bases are shared with TRBD2. The CDR3 totals 15 residues. J lost 4 bases, V lost 6 bases, and 6 bases had no gene match. Germline V gene lookup returns CDR1 LGHDT and CDR2 YNNKEL (reference sequence). CDR3 sequence reads: CASSPSGGPYNEQFF. CDR3 DNA sequence: TGTGCCAGCAGTCCTAGCGGGGGCCCTTACAATGAGCAGTTCTTC.

The genes are TRBV3-1 (or the pseudogene TRBV3-2) and TRBJ1-2; TRBD1 matches at 8 bases. J lost 8 bases, V lost 4 bases, and 6 bases had no gene match. This CDR3 spans 13 amino acids. Looked up from germline, CDR1 is LGHDT and CDR2 is YNNKEL (reference sequence). The CDR3 coding sequence is TGTGCCAGCAGCCTGGGACAGGATTACGGCTACACCTTC. Its translation: CASSLGQDYGYTF.

The CDR3 bases are TGTGCCTGGAACGTGGGGGCGACACGTCAGCCCCAGCATTTT. Translated, it gives CAWNVGATRQPQHF. V gene TRBV30 combines with J gene TRBJ1-5, with D possibly matching TRBD1 (6 bases). The CDR3 runs 14 residues. The ends were cut back, 4 bases at V and 6 bases at J, with 16 bases in the middle. CDR1 GTSNPN and CDR2 SVGIG come from the germline V gene (reference sequence).

This chain joins TRBV9 and TRBJ2-7; D possibly corresponds to TRBD1 (6 bases). The CDR3 spans 14 residues. CDR1 SGDLS and CDR2 YYNGEE come from the germline V gene. Trimming left V 0 bases short and J 6 bases short, with 13 bases between. The CDR3, as DNA: TGTGCCAGCAGCGTAGTAGGGGGACGCGGCGAGCAGTACTTC. It specifies CASSVVGGRGEQYF.